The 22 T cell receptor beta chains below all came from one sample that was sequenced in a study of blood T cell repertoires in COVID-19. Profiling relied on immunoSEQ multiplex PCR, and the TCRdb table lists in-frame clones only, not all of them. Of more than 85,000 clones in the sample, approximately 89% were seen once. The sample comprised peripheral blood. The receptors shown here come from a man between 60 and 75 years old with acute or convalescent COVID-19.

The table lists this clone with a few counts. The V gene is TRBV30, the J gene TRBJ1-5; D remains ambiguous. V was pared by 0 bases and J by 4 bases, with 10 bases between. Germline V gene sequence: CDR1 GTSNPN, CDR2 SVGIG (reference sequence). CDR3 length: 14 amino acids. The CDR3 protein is CAWSVQTPNQPQHF. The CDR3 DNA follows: TGTGCCTGGAGTGTACAGACACCGAATCAGCCCCAGCATTTT.

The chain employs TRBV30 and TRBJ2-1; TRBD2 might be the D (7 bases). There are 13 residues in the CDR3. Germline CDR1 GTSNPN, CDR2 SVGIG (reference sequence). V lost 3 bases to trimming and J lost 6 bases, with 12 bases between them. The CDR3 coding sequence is TGTGCCTGGAGACGGGGGGCGGTCAATGAGCAGTTCTTC. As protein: CAWRRGAVNEQFF.

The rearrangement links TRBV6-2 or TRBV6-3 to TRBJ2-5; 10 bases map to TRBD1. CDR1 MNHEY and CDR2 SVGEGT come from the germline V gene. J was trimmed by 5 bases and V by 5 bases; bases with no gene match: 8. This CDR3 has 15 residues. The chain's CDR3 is CASSRQGAVRETQYF. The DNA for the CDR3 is TGTGCCAGCAGTAGACAGGGGGCAGTCCGCGAGACCCAGTACTTC.

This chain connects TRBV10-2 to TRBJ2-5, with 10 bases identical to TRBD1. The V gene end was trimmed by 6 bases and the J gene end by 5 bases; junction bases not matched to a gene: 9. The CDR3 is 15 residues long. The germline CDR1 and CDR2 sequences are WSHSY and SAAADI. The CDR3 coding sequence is TGCGCCAGCAGCCTCGCCGGGACAGGGGTGGAGACCCAGTACTTC. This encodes CASSLAGTGVETQYF.

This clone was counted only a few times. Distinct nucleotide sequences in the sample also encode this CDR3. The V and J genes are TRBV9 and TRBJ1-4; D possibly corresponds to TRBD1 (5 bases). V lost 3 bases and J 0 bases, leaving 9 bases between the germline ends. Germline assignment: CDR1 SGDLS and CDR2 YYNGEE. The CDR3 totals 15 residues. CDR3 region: CASSATTATNEKLFF. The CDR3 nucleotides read TGTGCCAGCAGCGCGACGACAGCAACTAATGAAAAACTGTTTTTT.

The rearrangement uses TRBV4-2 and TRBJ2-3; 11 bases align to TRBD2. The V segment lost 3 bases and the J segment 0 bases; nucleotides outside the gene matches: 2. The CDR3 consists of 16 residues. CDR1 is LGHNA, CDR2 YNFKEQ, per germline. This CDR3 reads CASSQGTSGSTDTQYF. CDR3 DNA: TGTGCCAGCAGCCAGGGGACTAGCGGCAGCACAGATACGCAGTATTTT.

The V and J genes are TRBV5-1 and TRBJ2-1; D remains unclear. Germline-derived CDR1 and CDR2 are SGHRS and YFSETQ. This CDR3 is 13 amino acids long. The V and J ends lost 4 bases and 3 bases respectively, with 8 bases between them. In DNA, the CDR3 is TGCGCCAGCAGCCTGCCGAGCTACAATGAGCAGTTCTTC. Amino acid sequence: CASSLPSYNEQFF.

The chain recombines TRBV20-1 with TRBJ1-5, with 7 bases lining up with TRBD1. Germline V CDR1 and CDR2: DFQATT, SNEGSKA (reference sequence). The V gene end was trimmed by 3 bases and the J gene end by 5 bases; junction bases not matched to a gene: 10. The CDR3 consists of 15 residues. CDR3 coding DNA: TGCAGTGCTAGTACAAATGACAGGGCCGATCAGCCCCAGCATTTT. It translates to CSASTNDRADQPQHF.

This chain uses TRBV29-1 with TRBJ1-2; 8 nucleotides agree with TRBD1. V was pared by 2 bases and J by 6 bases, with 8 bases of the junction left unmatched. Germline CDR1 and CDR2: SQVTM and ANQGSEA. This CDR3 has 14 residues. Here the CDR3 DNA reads TGCAGCGTTGAATTCGGGGCAGGGGGCAATGGCTACACCTTC. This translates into CSVEFGAGGNGYTF.

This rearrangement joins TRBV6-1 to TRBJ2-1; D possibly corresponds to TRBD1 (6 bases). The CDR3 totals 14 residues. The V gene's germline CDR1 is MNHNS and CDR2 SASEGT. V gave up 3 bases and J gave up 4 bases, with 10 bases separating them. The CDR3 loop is CASSEWDIYNEQFF. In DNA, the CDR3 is TGTGCCAGCAGTGAGTGGGACATATACAATGAGCAGTTCTTC.

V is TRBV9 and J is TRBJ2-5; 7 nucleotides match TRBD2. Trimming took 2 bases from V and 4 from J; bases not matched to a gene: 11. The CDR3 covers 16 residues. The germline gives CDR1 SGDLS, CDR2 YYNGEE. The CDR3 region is CASSVVPSGTGETQYF. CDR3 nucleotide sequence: TGTGCCAGCAGCGTTGTTCCTAGCGGAACGGGAGAGACCCAGTACTTC. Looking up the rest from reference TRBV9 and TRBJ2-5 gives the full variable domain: DSGVTQTPKHLITATGQRVTLRCSPRSGDLSVYWYQQSLDQGLQFLIQYYNGEERAKGNILERFSAQQFPDLHSELNLSSLELGDSALYFCASSVVPSGTGETQYFGPGTRLLVL.

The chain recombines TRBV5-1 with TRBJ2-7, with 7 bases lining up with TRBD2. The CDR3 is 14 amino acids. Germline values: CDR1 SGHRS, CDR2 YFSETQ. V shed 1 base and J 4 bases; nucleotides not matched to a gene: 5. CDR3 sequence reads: CASSLSGINYEQYF. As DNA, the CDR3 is TGCGCCAGCAGCTTGAGCGGGATCAATTACGAGCAGTACTTC.

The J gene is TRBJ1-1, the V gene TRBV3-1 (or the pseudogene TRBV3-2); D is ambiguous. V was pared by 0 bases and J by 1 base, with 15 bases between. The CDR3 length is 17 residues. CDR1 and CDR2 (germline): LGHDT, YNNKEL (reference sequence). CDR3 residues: CASSQDGSRRPNTEAFF. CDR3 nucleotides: TGTGCCAGCAGCCAAGATGGGAGCCGGCGCCCGAACACTGAAGCTTTCTTT.

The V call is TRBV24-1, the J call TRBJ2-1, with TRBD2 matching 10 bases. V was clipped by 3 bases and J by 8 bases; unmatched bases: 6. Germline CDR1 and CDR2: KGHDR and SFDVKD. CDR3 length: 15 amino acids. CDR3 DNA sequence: TGTGCCACCAGTGATCCCGGGACTAGCGTGTATGAGCAGTTCTTC. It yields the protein CATSDPGTSVYEQFF.

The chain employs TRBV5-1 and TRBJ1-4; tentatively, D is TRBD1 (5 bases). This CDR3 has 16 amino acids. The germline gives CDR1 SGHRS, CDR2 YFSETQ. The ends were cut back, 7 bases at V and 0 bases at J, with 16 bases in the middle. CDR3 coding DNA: TGCGCCAGCCACAGGAACCCCCTTGCAACTAATGAAAAACTGTTTTTT. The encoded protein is CASHRNPLATNEKLFF. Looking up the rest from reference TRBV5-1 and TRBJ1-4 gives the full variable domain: KAGVTQTPRYLIKTRGQQVTLSCSPISGHRSVSWYQQTPGQGLQFLFEYFSETQRNKGNFPGRFSGRQFSNSRSEMNVSTLELGDSALYLCASHRNPLATNEKLFFGSGTQLSVL.

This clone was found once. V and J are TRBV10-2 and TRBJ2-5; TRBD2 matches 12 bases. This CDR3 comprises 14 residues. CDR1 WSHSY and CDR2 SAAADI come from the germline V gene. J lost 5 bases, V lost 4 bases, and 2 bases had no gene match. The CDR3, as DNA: TGCGCCAGCAGTGGACTAGCGGGAGTGGAGACCCAGTACTTC. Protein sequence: CASSGLAGVETQYF.

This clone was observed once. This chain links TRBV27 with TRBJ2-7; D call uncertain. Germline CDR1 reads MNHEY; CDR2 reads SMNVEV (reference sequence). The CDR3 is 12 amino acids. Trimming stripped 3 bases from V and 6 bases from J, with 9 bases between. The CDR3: CASSFQGGEQYF. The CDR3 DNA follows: TGTGCCAGCAGTTTCCAAGGCGGCGAGCAGTACTTC.

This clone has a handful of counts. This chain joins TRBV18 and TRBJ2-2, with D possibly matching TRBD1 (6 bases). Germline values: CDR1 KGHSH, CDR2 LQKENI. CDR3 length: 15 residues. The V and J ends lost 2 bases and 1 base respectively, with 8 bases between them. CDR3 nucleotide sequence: TGTGCCAGCTCACCATCGGGACAGAACACCGGGGAGCTGTTTTTT. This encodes CASSPSGQNTGELFF.

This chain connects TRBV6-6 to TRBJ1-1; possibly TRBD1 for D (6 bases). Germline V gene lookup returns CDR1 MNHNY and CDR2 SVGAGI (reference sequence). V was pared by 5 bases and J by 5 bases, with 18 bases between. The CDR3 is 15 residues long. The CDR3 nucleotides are TGTGCCAGCAGTACGTCTTGGGGGCAGCTGACTGAAGCTTTCTTT. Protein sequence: CASSTSWGQLTEAFF.

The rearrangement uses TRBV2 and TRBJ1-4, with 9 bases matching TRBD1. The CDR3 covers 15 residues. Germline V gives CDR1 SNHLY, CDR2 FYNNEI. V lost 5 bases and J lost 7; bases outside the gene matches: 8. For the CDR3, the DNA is TGTGCCAGCAGTACCCAACAGGGGGCTATTGAAAAACTGTTTTTT. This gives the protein CASSTQQGAIEKLFF.

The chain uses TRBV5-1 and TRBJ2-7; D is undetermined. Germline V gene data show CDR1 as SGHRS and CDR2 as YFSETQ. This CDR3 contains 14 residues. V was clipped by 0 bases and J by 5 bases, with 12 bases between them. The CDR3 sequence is CASSLEVAANEQYF. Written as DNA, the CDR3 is TGCGCCAGCAGCTTGGAGGTAGCTGCCAACGAGCAGTACTTC.

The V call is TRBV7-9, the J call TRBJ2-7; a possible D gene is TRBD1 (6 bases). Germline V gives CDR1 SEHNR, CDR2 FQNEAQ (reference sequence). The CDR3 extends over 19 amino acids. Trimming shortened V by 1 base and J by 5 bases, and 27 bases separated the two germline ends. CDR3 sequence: CASSLEGVVGRQNFHEQYV. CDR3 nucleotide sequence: TGTGCCAGCAGCTTAGAGGGGGTGGTGGGAAGACAAAACTTCCACGAGCAGTACGTC.